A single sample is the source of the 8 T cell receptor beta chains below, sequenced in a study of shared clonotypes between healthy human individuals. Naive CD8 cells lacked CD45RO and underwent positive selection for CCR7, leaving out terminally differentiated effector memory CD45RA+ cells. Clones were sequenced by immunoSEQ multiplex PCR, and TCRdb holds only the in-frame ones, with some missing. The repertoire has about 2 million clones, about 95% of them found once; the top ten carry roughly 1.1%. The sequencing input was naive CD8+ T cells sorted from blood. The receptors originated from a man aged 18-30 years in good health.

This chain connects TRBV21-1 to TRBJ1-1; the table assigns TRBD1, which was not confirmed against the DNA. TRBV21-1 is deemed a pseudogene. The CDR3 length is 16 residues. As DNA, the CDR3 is TGTGCCAGCAGCAATATCCGACAGAACCTGAACACTGAAGCTTTCTTT. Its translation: CASSNIRQNLNTEAFF.

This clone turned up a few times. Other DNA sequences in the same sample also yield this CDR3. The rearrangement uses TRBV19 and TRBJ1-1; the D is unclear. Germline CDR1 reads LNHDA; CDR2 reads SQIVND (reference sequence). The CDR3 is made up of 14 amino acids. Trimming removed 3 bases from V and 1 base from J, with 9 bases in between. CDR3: CASSIEAGNTEAFF. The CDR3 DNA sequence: TGTGCCAGTAGTATCGAGGCAGGGAACACTGAAGCTTTCTTT.

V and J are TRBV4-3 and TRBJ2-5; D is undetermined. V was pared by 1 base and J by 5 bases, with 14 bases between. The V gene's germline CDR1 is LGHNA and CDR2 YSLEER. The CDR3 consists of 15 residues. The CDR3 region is CASSQGGSSFETQYF. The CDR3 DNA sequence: TGCGCCAGCAGCCAAGGTGGTAGCTCCTTCGAGACCCAGTACTTC.

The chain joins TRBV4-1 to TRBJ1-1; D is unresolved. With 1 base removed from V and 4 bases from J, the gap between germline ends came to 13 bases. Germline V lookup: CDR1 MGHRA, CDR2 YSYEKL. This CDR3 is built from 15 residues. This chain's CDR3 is CASSQGFGEGTEAFF. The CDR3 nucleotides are TGCGCCAGCAGCCAAGGGTTCGGGGAGGGCACTGAAGCTTTCTTT.

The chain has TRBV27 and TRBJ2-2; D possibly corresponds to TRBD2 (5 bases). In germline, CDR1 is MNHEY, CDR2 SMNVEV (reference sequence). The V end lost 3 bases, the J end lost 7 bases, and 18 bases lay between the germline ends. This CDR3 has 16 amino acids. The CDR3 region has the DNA TGTGCCAGCAGTTTTGGAGCGGTGGGCCATTTCGGGGAGCTGTTTTTT. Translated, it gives CASSFGAVGHFGELFF.

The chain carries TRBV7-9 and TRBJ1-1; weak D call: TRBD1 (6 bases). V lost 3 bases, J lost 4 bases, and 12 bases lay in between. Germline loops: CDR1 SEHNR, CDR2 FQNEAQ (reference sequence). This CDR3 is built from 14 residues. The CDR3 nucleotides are TGTGCCAGCAGCTTCGGGGGCGAGACCACTGAAGCTTTCTTT. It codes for CASSFGGETTEAFF.

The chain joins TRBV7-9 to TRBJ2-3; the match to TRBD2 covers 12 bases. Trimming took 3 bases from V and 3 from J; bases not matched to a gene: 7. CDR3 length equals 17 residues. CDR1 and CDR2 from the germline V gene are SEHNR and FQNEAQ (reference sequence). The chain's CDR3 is CASSLPTSGSSTDTQYF. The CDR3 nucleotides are TGTGCCAGCAGCTTGCCGACTAGCGGGAGTTCAACAGATACGCAGTATTTT. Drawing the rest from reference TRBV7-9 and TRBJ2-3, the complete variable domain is DTGVSQNPRHKITKRGQNVTFRCDPISEHNRLYWYRQTLGQGPEFLTYFQNEAQLEKSRLLSDRFSAERPKGSFSTLEIQRTEQGDSAMYLCASSLPTSGSSTDTQYFGPGTRLTVL.

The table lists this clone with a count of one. The DNA for the CDR3 is TGTGCCAGCAGTCCCCGGACGAACCAAGAGACCCAGTACTTC. This translates into CASSPRTNQETQYF. The chain joins TRBV27 to TRBJ2-5; D remains ambiguous. The CDR3 spans 14 residues. Germline CDR1 MNHEY, CDR2 SMNVEV (reference sequence). V was pared by 5 bases and J by 0 bases, with 10 bases between.